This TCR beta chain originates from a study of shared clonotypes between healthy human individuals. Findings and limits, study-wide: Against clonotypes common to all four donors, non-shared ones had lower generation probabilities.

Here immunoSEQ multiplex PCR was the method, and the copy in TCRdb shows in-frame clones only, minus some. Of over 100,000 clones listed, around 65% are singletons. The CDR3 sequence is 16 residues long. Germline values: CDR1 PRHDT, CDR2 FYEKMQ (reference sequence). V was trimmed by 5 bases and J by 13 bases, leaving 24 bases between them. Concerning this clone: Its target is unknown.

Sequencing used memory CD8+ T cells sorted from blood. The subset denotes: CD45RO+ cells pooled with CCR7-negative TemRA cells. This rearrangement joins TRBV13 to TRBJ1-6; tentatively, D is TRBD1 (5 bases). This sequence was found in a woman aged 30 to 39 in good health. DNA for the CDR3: TGTGCCAGCAGCAATAGCTATGTGCAGGGCGATAAGCCCCTCCACTTT. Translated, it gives CASSNSYVQGDKPLHF.